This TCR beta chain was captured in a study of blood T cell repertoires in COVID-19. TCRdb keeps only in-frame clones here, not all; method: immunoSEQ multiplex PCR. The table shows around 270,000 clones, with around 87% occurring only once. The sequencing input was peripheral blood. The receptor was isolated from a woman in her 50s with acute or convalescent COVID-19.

For the CDR3, the DNA is TGCGCCAGCAGCTCGGGGACAGTTGGCTACACCTTC. It codes for CASSSGTVGYTF. V usage is TRBV5-1 and J usage is TRBJ1-2, with 7 bases that match TRBD1. Trimming took 3 bases from V and 7 from J; bases not matched to a gene: 3. Germline lookup yields CDR1 SGHRS and CDR2 YFSETQ. The CDR3 loop spans 12 amino acids.